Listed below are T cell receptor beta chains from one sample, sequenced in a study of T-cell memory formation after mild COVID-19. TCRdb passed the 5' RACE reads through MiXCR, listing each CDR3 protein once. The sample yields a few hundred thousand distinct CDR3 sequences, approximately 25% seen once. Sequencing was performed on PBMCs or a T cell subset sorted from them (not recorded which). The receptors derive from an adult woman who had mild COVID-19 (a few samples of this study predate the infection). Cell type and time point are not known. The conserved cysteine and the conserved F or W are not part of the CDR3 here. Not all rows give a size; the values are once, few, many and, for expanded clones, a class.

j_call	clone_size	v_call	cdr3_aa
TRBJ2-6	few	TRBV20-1	SARALPGHRSGANVLT
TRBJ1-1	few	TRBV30	AWRGQLNTEAF
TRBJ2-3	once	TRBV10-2	ASRESPTSTDTRY
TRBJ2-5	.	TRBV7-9	ASSSVLQETQY
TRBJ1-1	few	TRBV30	AWSGVTEAF
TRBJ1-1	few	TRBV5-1	ASSLNGGRSEAF
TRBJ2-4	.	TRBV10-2	ASSEGGGGSLDIQY
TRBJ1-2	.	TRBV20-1	SASERASRLGGYT
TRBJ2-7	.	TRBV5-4	ASSNRGPTYEQY
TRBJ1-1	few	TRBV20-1	SARGQGARYTEAF
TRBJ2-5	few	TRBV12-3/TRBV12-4	ASSLDIKQETQY
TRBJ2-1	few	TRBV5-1	ASSDGLAGVSYNEQF
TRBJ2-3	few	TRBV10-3	AISDLADTQY
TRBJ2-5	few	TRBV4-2	ASSPSGAGGWGETQY
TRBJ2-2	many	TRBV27	ASSFLSGGNTGELF
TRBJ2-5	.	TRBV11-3	ASSSGQGGVETQY
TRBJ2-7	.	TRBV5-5	ASSSLMGRDYEQY
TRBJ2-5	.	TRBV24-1	ATRPSGQTETQY
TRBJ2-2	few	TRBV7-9	ASSPPRTAAGSNTGELF
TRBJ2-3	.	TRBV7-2	ASSISPRTDTQY
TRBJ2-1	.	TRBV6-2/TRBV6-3	ASSSMSWVYNEQF
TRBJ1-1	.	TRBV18	ASSPDREAEAF
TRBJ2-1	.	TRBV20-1	SAWGGANEQF
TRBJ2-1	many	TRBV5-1	ASSLAAGWGNEQF